A selection of T cell receptor beta chains follows, all from one sample in a study of T cell repertoires in ileal Crohn's disease. Clones were read by immunoSEQ multiplex PCR, and TCRdb kept only the in-frame ones, dropping some. The data contain roughly 60,000 clones, roughly nine tenths of them singletons. The sample comprised ileal tissue. These receptor sequences come from an adult with Crohn's disease. Each CDR3 is given with its conserved first and last residue. A D gene is named only where the DNA matches it firmly. Where a row states a size, it is once, few, many or the class of an expanded clone; other rows omit it.

cdr3_length j_call v_call d_call clone_size cdr3_nt cdr3_aa
18 TRBJ1-1 TRBV7-2 - - TGTGCCAGCAGCTTAGTCCGGCCAGGCATAGAGATGAACACTGAAGCTTTCTTT CASSLVRPGIEMNTEAFF
16 TRBJ2-5 TRBV9 - - TGTGCCAGCAGCTCACAATACCAAGCGGATGAAGAGACCCAGTACTTC CASSSQYQADEETQYF
14 TRBJ1-1 TRBV5-1 TRBD1 - TGCGCCAGCAGCATAGGGACAGGGAGGGCTGAAGCTTTCTTT CASSIGTGRAEAFF
16 TRBJ1-2 TRBV4-1 TRBD1 - TGCGCCAGCAGCCAAGATCTGGGACAGGGGGCCGGTGGCTACACCTTC CASSQDLGQGAGGYTF
15 TRBJ2-5 TRBV5-1 - few TGCGCCAGCAGCTTGGCCCCAGGGGCACAAGAGACCCAGTACTTC CASSLAPGAQETQYF
13 TRBJ1-1 TRBV29-1 - - TGCAGCGCCGCCGGACACATGAACACTGAAGCTTTCTTT CSAAGHMNTEAFF
14 TRBJ1-4 TRBV6-1 TRBD1 - TGTGCCAGCAGTGTGACAGGGGCGAATGAAAAACTGTTTTTT CASSVTGANEKLFF
15 TRBJ2-2 TRBV9 TRBD1 - TGTGCCAGCAGCGGAGGACAGGGGATCGCCGGGGAGCTGTTTTTT CASSGGQGIAGELFF
14 TRBJ1-3 TRBV7-3 - - TGTGCCAGCCCCTCCATAGCGGGGACTGACACCATATATTTT CASPSIAGTDTIYF
15 TRBJ1-1 TRBV5-5 - - TGTGCCAGCAGCTGGATAGGGGGGGCGAACACTGAAGCTTTCTTT CASSWIGGANTEAFF
14 TRBJ2-7 TRBV5-5 - - TGTGCCAGCACCGTAGGAGGGTCTACTTACGAGCAGTACTTC CASTVGGSTYEQYF
13 TRBJ2-7 TRBV19 - - TGTGCCAGTAGTACCGATCACGGGTACGAGCAGTACTTC CASSTDHGYEQYF
14 TRBJ1-1 TRBV2 - - TGTGCCAGCAGTCTGAGGAATATGAACACTGAAGCTTTCTTT CASSLRNMNTEAFF
13 TRBJ1-5 TRBV27 TRBD1 - TGTGCCAGCGGTGGCAGGGGGAATCAGCCCCAGCATTTT CASGGRGNQPQHF
14 TRBJ2-2 TRBV10-2 - - TGCGCCAGGGGTACAGCTCCAGATACCGGGGAGCTGTTTTTT CARGTAPDTGELFF
14 TRBJ2-5 TRBV11-3 TRBD1 once TGTGCCAGCAGCTCGACAGGGCGCCAAGAGACCCAGTACTTC CASSSTGRQETQYF
14 TRBJ1-1 TRBV9 - once TGTGCCAGCAGCGTAGCGTCAGGGGACACCGCGGCTTTCTTT CASSVASGDTAAFF
13 TRBJ1-5 TRBV4-2 - - TGTGCCAGCAGCACGGGGATCAATCAGCCCCAGCATTTT CASSTGINQPQHF
14 TRBJ1-1 TRBV14 - - TGTGCCAGCAGCCAAGGGAGGGTATACACTGAAGCTTTCTTT CASSQGRVYTEAFF
16 TRBJ1-2 TRBV9 - - TGTGCCAGCAGCGTAGGTCGGGGGACCACTAACTATGGCTACACCTTC CASSVGRGTTNYGYTF
15 TRBJ2-1 TRBV7-3 TRBD2 few TGTGCCAGCAGCCCGTCCGGGACTAGCCCGAATGAGCAGTTCTTC CASSPSGTSPNEQFF
17 TRBJ1-6 TRBV6-4 - - TGTGCCAGCAGTGACTTGCCCGACAGGAGATCTGGTCCACCCCTCCACTTT CASSDLPDRRSGPPLHF
14 TRBJ1-5 TRBV27 - - TGTGCCAGCAGTTATGCGGTTGGTAATCAGCCCCAGCATTTT CASSYAVGNQPQHF
18 TRBJ2-2 TRBV18 TRBD2 - TGTGCCAGCTCACCTATATTGGCCAAGACTAGCGGGGCCGGGGAGCTGTTTTTT CASSPILAKTSGAGELFF
14 TRBJ1-5 TRBV7-6 TRBD1 - TGTGCCAGCAGCCTCGGACAGGAGAATCAGCCCCAGCATTTT CASSLGQENQPQHF
14 TRBJ1-1 TRBV19 - - TGTGCCAGTAGTACCTGGACAGAGAACACTGAAGCTTTCTTT CASSTWTENTEAFF
15 TRBJ2-2 TRBV2 TRBD2 - TGTGCCAGCAGTGCCGCGGGGGGCGTGACCGGGGAGCTGTTTTTT CASSAAGGVTGELFF
14 TRBJ1-2 TRBV14 - - TGTGCCAGCAGCCAAGATAGGGCAAGGGCGGGACACACCTTC CASSQDRARAGHTF
14 TRBJ1-1 TRBV4-3 - once TGCGCCAGCAGCCAAGTTTCGACAGCATCGGAAGCTTTCTTT CASSQVSTASEAFF
14 TRBJ2-7 TRBV5-6 TRBD1 few TGTGCCACCCAAACCGGGACAGGGGCCCACGAGCAGTACTTC CATQTGTGAHEQYF
16 TRBJ2-3 TRBV6-1 - - TGTGCCAGCAGTGACCAGGTGAACCCCCACACAGATACGCAGTATTTT CASSDQVNPHTDTQYF
14 TRBJ1-6 TRBV7-8 TRBD1 - TGTGCCAGCAGCTCGGACAGGGGAGGATCACCCCTCCACTTT CASSSDRGGSPLHF
16 TRBJ2-3 TRBV6-4 TRBD2 - TGTGCCAGCAGTGGACTAGCGGGAGGTAGCACAGATACGCAGTATTTT CASSGLAGGSTDTQYF
15 TRBJ1-1 TRBV29-1 TRBD1 - TGCAGCGCCCGCCGGGACAGGGTAGGGAACACTGAAGCTTTCTTT CSARRDRVGNTEAFF
19 TRBJ2-4 TRBV19 - - TGTGCCAGTAGTATAGATCTTAGACTCAACCTCTTAGCCAAAAACATTCAGTACTTC CASSIDLRLNLLAKNIQYF
15 TRBJ2-6 TRBV6-5 - - TGTGCCAGCAGGCTCGACAACTCTGGGGCCAACGTCCTGACTTTC CASRLDNSGANVLTF
15 TRBJ2-3 TRBV5-1 - - TGCGCCAGCAGTGTAGGGCTAGCTCCCTTAGATACGCAGTATTTT CASSVGLAPLDTQYF
15 TRBJ2-3 TRBV19 - once TGTGCCAGTAGTGAAGGCGGGACAGTCACAGATACGCAGTATTTT CASSEGGTVTDTQYF
14 TRBJ2-1 TRBV6-5 TRBD2 few TGTGCCAGCATGGGACTAGGAGATTACAATGAGCAGTTCTTC CASMGLGDYNEQFF
17 TRBJ2-6 TRBV5-1 - - TGCGCCAGCTTATATCAGGGATTCTGCTCTGGGGCCAACGTCCTGACTTTC CASLYQGFCSGANVLTF
13 TRBJ1-2 TRBV10-3 - few TGTGCCATCAGTGTGGCTCAAGGCGGTGGCTACACCTTC CAISVAQGGGYTF
13 TRBJ1-5 TRBV9 - - TGTGCCAGCAGCGCGCAGGGGAATCAGCCCCAGCATTTT CASSAQGNQPQHF
15 TRBJ2-7 TRBV13 TRBD2 - TGTGCCAGCCGATCGGGACTAGCGGGAGTTGGAGAGCAGTACTTC CASRSGLAGVGEQYF
16 TRBJ1-2 TRBV18 TRBD1 - TGTGCCAGCTCACCGGGACAGCCAACCTACGACTATGGCTACACCTTC CASSPGQPTYDYGYTF
15 TRBJ1-6 TRBV14 - - TGTGCCAGCAGCCAAGATCGACTCATCGGAGGAGCCCTCCACTTT CASSQDRLIGGALHF
16 TRBJ1-5 TRBV19 TRBD1 - TGTGCCAGTGGGGGGTCCCGGGACAGGGGTAATCAGCCCCAGCATTTT CASGGSRDRGNQPQHF
15 TRBJ1-2 TRBV25-1 TRBD1 - TGTGCCAGCAGTGAACTAGGGGGCGCGTTCTATGGCTACACCTTC CASSELGGAFYGYTF
13 TRBJ1-1 TRBV18 - - TGTGCCAGCTCACCACCCCTTAACAATGAAGCTTTCTTT CASSPPLNNEAFF
16 TRBJ2-7 TRBV7-9 TRBD2 - TGTGCCAGCAGCTGGACTAGCGGGAGCATGGCCTACGAGCAGTACTTC CASSWTSGSMAYEQYF